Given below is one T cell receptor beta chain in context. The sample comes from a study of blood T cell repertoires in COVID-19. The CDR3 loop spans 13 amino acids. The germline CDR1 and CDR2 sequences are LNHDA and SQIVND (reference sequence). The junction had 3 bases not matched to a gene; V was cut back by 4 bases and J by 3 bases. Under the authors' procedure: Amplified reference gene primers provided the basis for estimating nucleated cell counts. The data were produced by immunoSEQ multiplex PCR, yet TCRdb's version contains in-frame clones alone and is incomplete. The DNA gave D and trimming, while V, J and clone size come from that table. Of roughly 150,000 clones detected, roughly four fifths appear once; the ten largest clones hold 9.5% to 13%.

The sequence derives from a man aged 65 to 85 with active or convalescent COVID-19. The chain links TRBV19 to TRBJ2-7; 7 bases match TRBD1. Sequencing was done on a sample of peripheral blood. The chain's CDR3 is CASSRPGGYEQYF. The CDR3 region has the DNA TGTGCCAGTAGTAGACCAGGGGGCTACGAGCAGTACTTC.